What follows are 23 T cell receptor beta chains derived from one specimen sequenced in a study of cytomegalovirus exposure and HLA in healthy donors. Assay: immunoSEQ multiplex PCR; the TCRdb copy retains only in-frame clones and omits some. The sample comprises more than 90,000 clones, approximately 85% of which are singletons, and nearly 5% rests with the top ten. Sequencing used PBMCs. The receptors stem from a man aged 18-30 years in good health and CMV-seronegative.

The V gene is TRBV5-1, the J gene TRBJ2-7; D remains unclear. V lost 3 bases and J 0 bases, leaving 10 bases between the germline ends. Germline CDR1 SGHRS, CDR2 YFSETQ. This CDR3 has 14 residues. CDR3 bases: TGCGCCAGCAGCTGGAACAGCCTCTCCTACGAGCAGTACTTC. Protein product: CASSWNSLSYEQYF.

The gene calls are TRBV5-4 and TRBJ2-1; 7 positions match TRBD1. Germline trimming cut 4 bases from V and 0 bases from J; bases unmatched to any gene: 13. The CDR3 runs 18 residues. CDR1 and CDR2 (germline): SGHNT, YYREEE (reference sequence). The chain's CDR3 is CASSPRGQGTGSYNEQFF. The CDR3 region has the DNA TGTGCCAGCAGCCCGAGGGGGCAGGGAACAGGCTCCTACAATGAGCAGTTCTTC.

CDR3 sequence reads: CASSVGGGANTGELFF. The CDR3 DNA sequence: TGTGCCAGCAGCGTAGGTGGGGGCGCGAACACCGGGGAGCTGTTTTTT. J is TRBJ2-2 and V is TRBV9; perhaps TRBD1 as D (6 bases). The germline CDR1 and CDR2 sequences are SGDLS and YYNGEE. Deletions cut 0 bases from V and 0 bases from J, with 9 bases between. CDR3 length: 16 residues.

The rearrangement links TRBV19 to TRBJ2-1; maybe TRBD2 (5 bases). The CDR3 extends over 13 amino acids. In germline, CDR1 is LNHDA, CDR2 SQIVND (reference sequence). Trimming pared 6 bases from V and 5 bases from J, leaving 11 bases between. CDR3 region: CASRETTDNEQFF. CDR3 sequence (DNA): TGTGCCAGTAGGGAGACTACGGACAATGAGCAGTTCTTC.

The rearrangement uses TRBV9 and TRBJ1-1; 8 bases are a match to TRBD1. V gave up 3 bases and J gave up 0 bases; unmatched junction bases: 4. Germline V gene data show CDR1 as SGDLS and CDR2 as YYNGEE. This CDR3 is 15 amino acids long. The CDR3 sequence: CASSGGDRLNTEAFF. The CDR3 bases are TGTGCCAGCAGCGGGGGGGACAGGTTGAACACTGAAGCTTTCTTT.

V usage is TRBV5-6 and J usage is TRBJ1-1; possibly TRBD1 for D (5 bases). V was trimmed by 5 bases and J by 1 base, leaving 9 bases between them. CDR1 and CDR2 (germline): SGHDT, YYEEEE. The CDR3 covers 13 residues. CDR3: CASRQDRNTEAFF. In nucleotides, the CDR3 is TGTGCCAGCAGACAAGACAGGAACACTGAAGCTTTCTTT.

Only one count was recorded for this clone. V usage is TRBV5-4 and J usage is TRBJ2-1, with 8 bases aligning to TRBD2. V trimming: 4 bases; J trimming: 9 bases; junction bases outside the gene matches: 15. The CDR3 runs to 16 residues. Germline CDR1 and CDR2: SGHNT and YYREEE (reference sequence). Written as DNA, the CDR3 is TGTGCCAGCAGCCGGGGGGGCCTAGCGGCCCTGGGTGAGCAGTTCTTC. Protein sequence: CASSRGGLAALGEQFF.

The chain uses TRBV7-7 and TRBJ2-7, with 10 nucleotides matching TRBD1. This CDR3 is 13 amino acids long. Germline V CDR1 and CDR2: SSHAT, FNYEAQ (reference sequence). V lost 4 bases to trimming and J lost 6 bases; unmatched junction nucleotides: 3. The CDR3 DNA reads TGTGCCAGCAGCTCGAGGACAGGGGGCGAGCAGTACTTC. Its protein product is CASSSRTGGEQYF.

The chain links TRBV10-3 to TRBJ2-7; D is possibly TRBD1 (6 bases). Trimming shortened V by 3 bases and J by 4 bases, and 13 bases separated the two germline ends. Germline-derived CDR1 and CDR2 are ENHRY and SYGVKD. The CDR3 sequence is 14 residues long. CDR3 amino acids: CAISDPGEKYEQYF. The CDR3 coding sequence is TGTGCCATCAGTGACCCAGGGGAAAAGTACGAGCAGTACTTC.

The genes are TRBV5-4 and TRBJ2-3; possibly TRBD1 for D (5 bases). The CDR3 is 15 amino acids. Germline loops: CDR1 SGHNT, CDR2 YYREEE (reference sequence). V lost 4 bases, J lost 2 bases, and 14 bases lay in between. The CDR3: CASSQPTVNTDTQYF. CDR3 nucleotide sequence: TGTGCCAGCAGCCAGCCGACAGTAAACACAGATACGCAGTATTTT.

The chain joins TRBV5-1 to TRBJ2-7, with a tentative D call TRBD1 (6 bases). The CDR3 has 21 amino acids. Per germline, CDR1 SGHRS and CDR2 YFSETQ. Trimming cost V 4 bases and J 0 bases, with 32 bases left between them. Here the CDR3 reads CASSLVPLQVHDRSSSYEQYF. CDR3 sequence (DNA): TGCGCCAGCAGCCTCGTTCCTTTACAGGTACACGACAGGAGTAGCTCCTACGAGCAGTACTTC.

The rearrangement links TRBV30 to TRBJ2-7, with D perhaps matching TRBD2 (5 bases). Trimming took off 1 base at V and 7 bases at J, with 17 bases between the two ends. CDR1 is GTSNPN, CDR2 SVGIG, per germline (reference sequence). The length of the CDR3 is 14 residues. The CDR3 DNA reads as TGTGCCTGGAGTGATACCCCGGGAACGGGGGAGCAGTACTTC. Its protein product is CAWSDTPGTGEQYF.

The DNA of the CDR3 is TGCGCCAGCAGCCAAGTGGGGGAGGGCGGGGAGCTGTTTTTT. It encodes CASSQVGEGGELFF. This chain joins TRBV4-1 and TRBJ2-2; 7 bases line up with TRBD2. This CDR3 comprises 14 residues. The V segment lost 1 base and the J segment 7 bases; nucleotides outside the gene matches: 3. CDR1 and CDR2 (germline): MGHRA, YSYEKL.

The CDR3 DNA reads TGTGCCAGCCCCTACAGGGGGCAGGTTTCACCCCTCCACTTT. Encoded protein: CASPYRGQVSPLHF. This chain links TRBV11-3 with TRBJ1-6; 9 bases fit TRBD1. CDR1 is SGHNT and CDR2 is YENEEA in the germline V gene. V shed 8 bases and J 9 bases; nucleotides not matched to a gene: 8. This CDR3 comprises 14 residues.

Here the CDR3 DNA reads TGTGCCAGCACCCTGGGATGGGGAGAGGACTACGAGCAGTACTTC. Its translation: CASTLGWGEDYEQYF. This sequence joins TRBV6-6 and TRBJ2-7; TRBD2 is a possible D gene (5 bases). The CDR3 extends over 15 amino acids. Trimming removed 7 bases at V and 3 bases at J, with 19 bases between. The germline V gene encodes CDR1 MNHNY and CDR2 SVGAGI (reference sequence).

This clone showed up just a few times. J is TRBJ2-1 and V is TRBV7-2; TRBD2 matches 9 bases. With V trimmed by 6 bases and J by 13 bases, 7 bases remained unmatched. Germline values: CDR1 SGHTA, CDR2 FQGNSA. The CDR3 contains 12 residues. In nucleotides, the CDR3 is TGTGCCAGCAGTCCCAGCGGGGGGATTCAGTTCTTC. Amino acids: CASSPSGGIQFF.

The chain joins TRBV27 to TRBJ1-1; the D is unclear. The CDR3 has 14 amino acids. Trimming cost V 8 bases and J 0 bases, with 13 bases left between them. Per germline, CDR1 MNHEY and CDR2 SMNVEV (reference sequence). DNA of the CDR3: TGTGCCAGCTCCACCTCCGGGGTGAACACTGAAGCTTTCTTT. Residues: CASSTSGVNTEAFF.

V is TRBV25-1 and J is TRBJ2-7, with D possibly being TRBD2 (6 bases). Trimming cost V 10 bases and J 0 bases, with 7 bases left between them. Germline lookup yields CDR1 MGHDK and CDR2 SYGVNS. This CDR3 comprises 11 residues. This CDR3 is CAIGSSYEQYF. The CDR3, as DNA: TGTGCCATCGGGAGCTCCTACGAGCAGTACTTC.

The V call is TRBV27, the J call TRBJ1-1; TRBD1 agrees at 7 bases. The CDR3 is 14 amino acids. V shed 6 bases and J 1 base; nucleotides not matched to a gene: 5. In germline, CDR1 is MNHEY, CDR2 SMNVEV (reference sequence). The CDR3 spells CASRETGENTEAFF. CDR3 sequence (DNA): TGTGCCAGCAGGGAAACAGGGGAGAACACTGAAGCTTTCTTT.

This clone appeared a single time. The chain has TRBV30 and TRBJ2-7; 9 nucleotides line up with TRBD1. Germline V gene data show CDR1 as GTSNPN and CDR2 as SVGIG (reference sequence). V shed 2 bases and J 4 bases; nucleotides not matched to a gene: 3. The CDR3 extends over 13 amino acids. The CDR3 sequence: CAWSRQGGYEQYF. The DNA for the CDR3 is TGTGCCTGGAGTAGACAGGGGGGGTACGAGCAGTACTTC. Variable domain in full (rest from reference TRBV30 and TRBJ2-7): SQTIHQWPATLVQPVGSPLSLECTVEGTSNPNLYWYRQAAGRGLQLLFYSVGIGQISSEVPQNLSASRPQDRQFILSSKKLLLSDSGFYLCAWSRQGGYEQYFGPGTRLTVT.

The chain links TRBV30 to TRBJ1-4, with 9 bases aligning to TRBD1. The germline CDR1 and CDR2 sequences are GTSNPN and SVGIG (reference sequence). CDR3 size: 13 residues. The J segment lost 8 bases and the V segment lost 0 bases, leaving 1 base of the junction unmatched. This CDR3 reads CAWSVGTGEKLFF. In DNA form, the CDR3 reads TGTGCCTGGAGTGTCGGGACAGGGGAAAAACTGTTTTTT.

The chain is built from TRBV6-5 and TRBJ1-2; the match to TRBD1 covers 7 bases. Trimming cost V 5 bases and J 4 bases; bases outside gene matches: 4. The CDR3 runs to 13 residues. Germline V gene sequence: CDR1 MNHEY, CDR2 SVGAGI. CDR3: CASSLGQTYGYTF. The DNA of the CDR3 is TGTGCCAGCAGTCTGGGACAGACCTATGGCTACACCTTC.

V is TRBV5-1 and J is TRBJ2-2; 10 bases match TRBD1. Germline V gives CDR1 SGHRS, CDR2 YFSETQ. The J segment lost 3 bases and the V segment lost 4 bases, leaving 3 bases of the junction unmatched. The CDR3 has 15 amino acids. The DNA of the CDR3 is TGCGCCAGCAGCCAAGGGACAGGGGACACCGGGGAGCTGTTTTTT. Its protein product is CASSQGTGDTGELFF.